This T cell receptor beta chain originates from a study of patients and donors after allogeneic stem cell transplantation. A single record per CDR3 protein comes from TCRdb applying MiXCR to the RT-PCR reads. The sample has 410,000 or so distinct CDR3 sequences, more than 15% seen once. Sequenced input: blood, either unsorted or a sorted T cell fraction (not recorded which). This receptor was obtained from a human donor who was either an allogeneic HSCT recipient or a stem cell or donor lymphocyte infusion donor (not recorded which). It is not recorded whose cells these are; they may come from a transplant donor.

This chain's CDR3 is CASSLAGFSSYNEQFF. CDR3 in DNA: TGTGCCAGCAGCTTAGCGGGTTTTAGCTCCTACAATGAGCAGTTCTTC. V usage is TRBV7-8 and J usage is TRBJ2-1; D uncertain. This CDR3 has 16 amino acids. Germline V gives CDR1 SGHVS, CDR2 FQNEAQ. Trimming stripped 0 bases from V and 0 bases from J, with 9 bases between.